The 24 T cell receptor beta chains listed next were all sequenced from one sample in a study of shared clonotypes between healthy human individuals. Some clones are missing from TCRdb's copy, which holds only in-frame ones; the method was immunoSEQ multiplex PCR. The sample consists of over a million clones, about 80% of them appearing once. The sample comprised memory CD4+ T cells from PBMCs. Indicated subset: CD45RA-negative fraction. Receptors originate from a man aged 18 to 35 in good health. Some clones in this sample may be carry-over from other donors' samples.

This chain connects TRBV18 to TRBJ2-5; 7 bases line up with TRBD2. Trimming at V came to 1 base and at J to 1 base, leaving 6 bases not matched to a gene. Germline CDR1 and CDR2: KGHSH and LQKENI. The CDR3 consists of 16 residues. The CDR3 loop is CASSPLRGDFQETQYF. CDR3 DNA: TGTGCCAGCTCACCACTTCGGGGGGACTTCCAAGAGACCCAGTACTTC.

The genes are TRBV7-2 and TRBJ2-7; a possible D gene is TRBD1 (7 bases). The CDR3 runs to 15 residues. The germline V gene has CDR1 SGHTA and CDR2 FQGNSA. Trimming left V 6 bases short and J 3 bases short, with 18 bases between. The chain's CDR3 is CASRLTRDSFYEQYF. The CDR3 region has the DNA TGTGCCAGCAGATTGACTAGGGACAGCTTCTACGAGCAGTACTTC.

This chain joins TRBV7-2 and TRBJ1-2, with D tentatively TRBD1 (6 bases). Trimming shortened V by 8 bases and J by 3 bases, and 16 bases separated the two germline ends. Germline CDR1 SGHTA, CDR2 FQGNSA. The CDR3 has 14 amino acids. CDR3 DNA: TGTGCCAGCTCCTCTTCCACAGGGTACTATGGCTACACCTTC. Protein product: CASSSSTGYYGYTF.

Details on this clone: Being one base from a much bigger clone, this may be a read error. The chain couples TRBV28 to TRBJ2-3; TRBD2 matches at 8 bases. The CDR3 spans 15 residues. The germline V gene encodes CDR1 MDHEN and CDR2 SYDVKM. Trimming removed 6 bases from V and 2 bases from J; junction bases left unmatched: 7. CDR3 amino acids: CASSTRLAYTDTQYF. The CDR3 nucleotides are TGTGCCAGCAGCACCCGACTAGCGTACACAGATACGCAGTATTTT.

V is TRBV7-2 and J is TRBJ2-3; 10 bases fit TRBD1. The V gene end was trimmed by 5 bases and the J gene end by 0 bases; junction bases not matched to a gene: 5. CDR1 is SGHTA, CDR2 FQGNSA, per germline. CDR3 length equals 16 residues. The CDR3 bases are TGTGCCAGCAGCGTGATGGGACAGGGGAGCACAGATACGCAGTATTTT. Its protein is CASSVMGQGSTDTQYF.

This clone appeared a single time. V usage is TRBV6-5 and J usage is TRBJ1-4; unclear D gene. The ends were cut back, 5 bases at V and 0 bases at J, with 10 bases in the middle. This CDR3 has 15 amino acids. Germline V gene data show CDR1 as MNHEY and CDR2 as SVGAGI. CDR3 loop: CASSPPGATNEKLFF. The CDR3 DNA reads TGTGCCAGCAGTCCCCCCGGTGCAACTAATGAAAAACTGTTTTTT.

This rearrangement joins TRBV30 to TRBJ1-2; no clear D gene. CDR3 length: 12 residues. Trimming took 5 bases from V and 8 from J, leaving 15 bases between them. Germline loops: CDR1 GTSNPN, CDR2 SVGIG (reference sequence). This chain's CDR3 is CAWDRLWKGYTF. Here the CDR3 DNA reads TGTGCCTGGGACCGGTTGTGGAAAGGCTACACCTTC.

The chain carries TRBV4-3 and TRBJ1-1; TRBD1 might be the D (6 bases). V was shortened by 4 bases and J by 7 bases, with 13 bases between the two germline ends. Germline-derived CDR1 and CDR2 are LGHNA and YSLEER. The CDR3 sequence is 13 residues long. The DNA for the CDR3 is TGCGCCAGCAGCCTGTCCAGGGGTCTTGAAGCTTTCTTT. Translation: CASSLSRGLEAFF.

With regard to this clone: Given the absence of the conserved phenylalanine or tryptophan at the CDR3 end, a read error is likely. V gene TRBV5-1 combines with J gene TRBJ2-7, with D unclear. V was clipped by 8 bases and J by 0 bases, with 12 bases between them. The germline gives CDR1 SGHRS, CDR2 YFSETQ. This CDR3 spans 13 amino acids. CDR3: CASSAEISYEQYL. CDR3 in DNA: TGCGCCAGTTCGGCGGAGATCTCCTACGAGCAGTACCTC.

CDR3 residues: CASSPLGTVDTQYF. DNA of the CDR3: TGTGCCAGCAGCCCACTAGGGACCGTCGATACGCAGTATTTT. The gene calls are TRBV7-9 and TRBJ2-3, with D perhaps matching TRBD1 or TRBD2 (5 bases each). The CDR3 sequence is 14 residues long. Germline assignment: CDR1 SEHNR and CDR2 FQNEAQ (reference sequence). V lost 5 bases to trimming and J lost 6 bases, with 15 bases between them.

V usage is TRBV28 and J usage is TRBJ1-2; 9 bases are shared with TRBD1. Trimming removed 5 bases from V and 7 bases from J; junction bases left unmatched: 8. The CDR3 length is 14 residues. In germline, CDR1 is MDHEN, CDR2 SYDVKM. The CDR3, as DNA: TGTGCCAGCAGTCCGGGACAGGGTTTCTCTGGCTACACCTTC. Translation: CASSPGQGFSGYTF.

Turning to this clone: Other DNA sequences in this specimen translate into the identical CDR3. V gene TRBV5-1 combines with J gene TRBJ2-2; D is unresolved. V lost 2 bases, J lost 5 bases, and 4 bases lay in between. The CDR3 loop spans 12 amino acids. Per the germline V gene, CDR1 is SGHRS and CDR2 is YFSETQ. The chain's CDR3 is CASSFGTGELFF. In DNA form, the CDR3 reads TGCGCCAGCAGCTTCGGTACCGGGGAGCTGTTTTTT.

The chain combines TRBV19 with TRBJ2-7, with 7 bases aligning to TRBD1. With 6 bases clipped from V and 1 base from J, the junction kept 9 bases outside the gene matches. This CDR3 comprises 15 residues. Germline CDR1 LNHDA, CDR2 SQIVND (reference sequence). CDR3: CASRPQAGGSYEQYF. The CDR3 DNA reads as TGTGCCAGTAGACCCCAAGCAGGGGGTTCCTACGAGCAGTACTTC.

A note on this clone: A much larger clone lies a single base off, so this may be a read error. CDR3 DNA: TGCGCCGGCAGCTTGTCCGGGGATACGCAGTATTTT. This gives the protein CAGSLSGDTQYF. The chain joins TRBV5-1 to TRBJ2-3; no clear D gene. Germline CDR1 and CDR2: SGHRS and YFSETQ. CDR3 size: 12 residues.

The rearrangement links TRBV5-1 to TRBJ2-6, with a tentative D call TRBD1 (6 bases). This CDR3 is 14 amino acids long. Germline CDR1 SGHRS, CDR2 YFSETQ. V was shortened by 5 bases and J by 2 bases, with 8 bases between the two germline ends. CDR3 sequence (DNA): TGCGCCAGCAGTTGGGGGCCTGGGGCCAACGTCCTGACTTTC. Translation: CASSWGPGANVLTF.

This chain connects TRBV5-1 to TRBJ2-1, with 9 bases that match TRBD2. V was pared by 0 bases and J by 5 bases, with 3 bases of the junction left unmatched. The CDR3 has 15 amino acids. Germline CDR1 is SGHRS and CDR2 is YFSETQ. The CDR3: CASSLALAGHNEQFF. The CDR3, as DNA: TGCGCCAGCAGCTTGGCGCTAGCGGGGCACAATGAGCAGTTCTTC.

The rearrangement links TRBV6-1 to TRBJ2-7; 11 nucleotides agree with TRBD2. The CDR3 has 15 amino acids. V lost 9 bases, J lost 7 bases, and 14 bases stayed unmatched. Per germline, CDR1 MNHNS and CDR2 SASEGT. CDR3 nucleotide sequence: TGTGCCAGTCTACGGTTAACTAGCGGGAGTCATGAGCAGTACTTC. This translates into CASLRLTSGSHEQYF.

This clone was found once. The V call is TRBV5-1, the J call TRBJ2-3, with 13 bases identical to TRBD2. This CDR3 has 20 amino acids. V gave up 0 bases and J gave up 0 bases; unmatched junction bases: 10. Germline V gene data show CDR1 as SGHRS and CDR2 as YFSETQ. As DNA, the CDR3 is TGCGCCAGCAGCTTGGCCGGACTAGCGGGAGTGTCCAAGAGCACAGATACGCAGTATTTT. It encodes CASSLAGLAGVSKSTDTQYF.

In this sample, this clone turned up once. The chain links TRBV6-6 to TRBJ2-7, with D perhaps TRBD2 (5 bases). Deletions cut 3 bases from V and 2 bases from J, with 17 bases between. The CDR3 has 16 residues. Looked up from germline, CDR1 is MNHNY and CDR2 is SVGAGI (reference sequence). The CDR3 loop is CASSYYASGKTYEQYF. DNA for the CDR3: TGTGCCAGCAGTTATTACGCAAGCGGAAAGACCTACGAGCAGTACTTC.

The CDR3 spells CASSQAWGGTGNTIYF. The DNA of the CDR3 is TGCGCCAGCAGCCAAGCCTGGGGGGGAACTGGAAACACCATATATTTT. The rearrangement joins TRBV4-1 to TRBJ1-3; D possibly corresponds to TRBD1 (5 bases). The CDR3 is 16 amino acids. Germline V lookup: CDR1 MGHRA, CDR2 YSYEKL. The V end lost 1 base, the J end lost 2 bases, and 12 bases lay between the germline ends.

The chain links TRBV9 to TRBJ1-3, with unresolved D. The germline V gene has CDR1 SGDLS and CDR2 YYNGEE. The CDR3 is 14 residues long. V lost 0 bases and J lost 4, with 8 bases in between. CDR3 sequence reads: CASSVGNMGNTIYF. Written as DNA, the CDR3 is TGTGCCAGCAGCGTAGGGAATATGGGAAACACCATATATTTT.

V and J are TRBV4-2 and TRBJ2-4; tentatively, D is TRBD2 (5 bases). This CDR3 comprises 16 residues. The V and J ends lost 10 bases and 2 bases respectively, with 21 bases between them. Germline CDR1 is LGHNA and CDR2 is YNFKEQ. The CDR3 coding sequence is TGTGCCAAACGTTTTCGGGAAATACTAACCAAAAACATTCAGTACTTC. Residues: CAKRFREILTKNIQYF.

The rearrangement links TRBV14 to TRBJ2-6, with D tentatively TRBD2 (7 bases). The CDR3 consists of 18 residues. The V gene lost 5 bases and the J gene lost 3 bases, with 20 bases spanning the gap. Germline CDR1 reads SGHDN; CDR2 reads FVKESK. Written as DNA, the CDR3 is TGTGCCAGCAGCTCCACGCGGGGGCCGTGGGGTGGGGCCAACGTCCTGACTTTC. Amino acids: CASSSTRGPWGGANVLTF.

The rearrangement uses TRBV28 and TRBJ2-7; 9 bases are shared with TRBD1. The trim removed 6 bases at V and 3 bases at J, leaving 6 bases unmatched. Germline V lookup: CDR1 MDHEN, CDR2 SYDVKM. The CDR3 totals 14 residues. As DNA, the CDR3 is TGTGCCAGCAGCGGGACAGGGCTCCTCTACGAGCAGTACTTC. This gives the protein CASSGTGLLYEQYF.